This T cell receptor beta chain was identified during a study of T cells after yellow fever vaccination. This CDR3 comprises 16 residues. Germline CDR1 is LGHNA and CDR2 is YSLEER. V was cut by 0 bases and J by 1 base, with 10 bases left in between. TCRdb re-called the 5' RACE reads with MiXCR, one entry per CDR3 protein. The table lists 310,000 or so distinct CDR3 sequences, more than 3% of them singletons. The receptor was derived from a young man who received the YFV17D yellow fever vaccine. The material was PBMCs, obtained on the day of the yellow fever booster vaccination. This chain links TRBV4-3 with TRBJ2-1; no clear D gene. The CDR3 protein is CASSQEGPSSYNEQFF. The CDR3 coding sequence is TGCGCCAGCAGCCAAGAAGGCCCTAGTTCCTACAATGAGCAGTTCTTC.